This passage covers 21 T cell receptor beta chains from one sample sequenced in a study of control samples from healthy donors and cancer patients. The assay was immunoSEQ multiplex PCR, and TCRdb's table has in-frame clones only and misses some. The data contain over 15,000 clones, 80% to 85% of them singletons. The sample consisted of PBMCs. These receptors were collected from a man older than 75 with head and neck cancer.

The V call is TRBV23-1, the J call TRBJ1-5, with 7 positions matching TRBD1. TRBV23-1 is reported as an ORF; its role is uncertain. The V segment lost 3 bases and the J segment 7 bases; nucleotides outside the gene matches: 6. The CDR3 has 14 residues. In DNA form, the CDR3 reads TGCGCCAGCAGTCACTGTGACAGGGACCAGCCCCAGCATTTT. It translates to CASSHCDRDQPQHF.

The chain has TRBV20-1 and TRBJ2-5, with 9 positions matching TRBD2. CDR1 and CDR2 (germline): DFQATT, SNEGSKA (reference sequence). V lost 3 bases, J lost 7 bases, and 9 bases stayed unmatched. This CDR3 comprises 14 residues. The CDR3 nucleotides read TGCAGTGCTAGTTCTGCGGGGGGGTCCGGGACCCAGTACTTC. Amino acid sequence: CSASSAGGSGTQYF.

The gene calls are TRBV6-5 and TRBJ1-1; D ambiguous. Germline loops: CDR1 MNHEY, CDR2 SVGAGI. V was clipped by 0 bases and J by 9 bases, with 11 bases between them. The CDR3 spans 13 residues. The CDR3 region is CASSYSTGRQAFF. The DNA for the CDR3 is TGTGCCAGCAGTTACTCGACGGGGAGACAAGCTTTCTTT.

The rearrangement links TRBV18 to TRBJ1-1; no firm D call. The CDR3 totals 12 residues. Germline lookup yields CDR1 KGHSH and CDR2 LQKENI. V was pared by 3 bases and J by 7 bases, with 9 bases between. The CDR3 DNA reads as TGTGCCAGCTCACCCGGCCGGGTTGAAGCTTTCTTT. Translation gives CASSPGRVEAFF.

The gene calls are TRBV27 and TRBJ2-5, with 11 positions matching TRBD2. The germline gives CDR1 MNHEY, CDR2 SMNVEV (reference sequence). The CDR3 is 16 residues long. J gave up 4 bases and V 3 bases, and 7 bases lay outside the gene matches. CDR3 residues: CASSFFSGGARETQYF. CDR3 in DNA: TGTGCCAGCAGTTTTTTTAGCGGGGGGGCCAGAGAGACCCAGTACTTC.

The chain joins TRBV29-1 to TRBJ2-3; D remains ambiguous. The CDR3 length is 12 residues. The germline CDR1 and CDR2 sequences are SQVTM and ANQGSEA. V was trimmed by 1 base and J by 2 bases, leaving 4 bases between them. CDR3 region: CSVEGPTDTQYF. DNA for the CDR3: TGCAGCGTTGAAGGACCCACAGATACGCAGTATTTT.

The chain links TRBV5-4 to TRBJ2-7; possibly TRBD1 for D (5 bases). Trimming removed 0 bases at V and 4 bases at J, with 11 bases between. The CDR3 loop spans 14 amino acids. The germline V gene encodes CDR1 SGHNT and CDR2 YYREEE (reference sequence). CDR3 residues: CASSLDTGPYEQYF. The CDR3 DNA reads as TGTGCCAGCAGCTTGGATACAGGTCCGTACGAGCAGTACTTC.

The chain joins TRBV7-2 to TRBJ1-3; maybe TRBD1 (6 bases). This CDR3 has 15 amino acids. Trimming cost V 5 bases and J 2 bases, with 13 bases left between them. The germline V gene encodes CDR1 SGHTA and CDR2 FQGNSA. The CDR3 region is CASSPKDSPGNTIYF. DNA for the CDR3: TGTGCCAGCAGCCCTAAGGACAGTCCTGGAAACACCATATATTTT.

For the CDR3, the DNA is TGTGCCAGCTCACCACCCGGCGCAACAGGGGGGGCCAATCAGCCCCAGCATTTT. Its translation is CASSPPGATGGANQPQHF. The chain employs TRBV18 and TRBJ1-5, with 8 positions matching TRBD1. V lost 0 bases and J lost 3; bases outside the gene matches: 10. The CDR3 is 18 residues long. The germline gives CDR1 KGHSH, CDR2 LQKENI. The full variable domain, in which reference TRBV18 and TRBJ1-5 provide the parts outside the CDR3, is NAGVMQNPRHLVRRRGQEARLRCSPMKGHSHVYWYRQLPEEGLKFMVYLQKENIIDESGMPKERFSAEFPKEGPSILRIQQVVRGDSAAYFCASSPPGATGGANQPQHFGDGTRLSIL.

The chain recombines TRBV15 with TRBJ1-2; D not certain. The CDR3 is made up of 14 amino acids. CDR1 is LNHNV, CDR2 YYDKDF, per germline (reference sequence). Trimming took off 3 bases at V and 5 bases at J, with 13 bases between the two ends. CDR3 loop: CATSRDGVRYGYTF. The CDR3 region has the DNA TGTGCCACCAGCAGGGATGGGGTAAGGTATGGCTACACCTTC.

The CDR3 bases are TGCGCCAGCAGCCAAGATCGGAGCAATGAGCAGTTCTTC. Translated: CASSQDRSNEQFF. The chain has TRBV4-1 and TRBJ2-1; D gene unclear. Germline V gene lookup returns CDR1 MGHRA and CDR2 YSYEKL. This CDR3 has 13 residues. Trimming cost V 0 bases and J 6 bases, with 6 bases left between them.

CDR3 nucleotide sequence: TGTGCCAGCAGGGTGGGGACAGGGAATGAAAAACTGTTTTTT. Amino acid sequence: CASRVGTGNEKLFF. The gene calls are TRBV6-4 and TRBJ1-4; 9 bases are a match to TRBD1. CDR3 length: 14 residues. V lost 6 bases and J lost 5; bases outside the gene matches: 4. Germline assignment: CDR1 MRHNA and CDR2 SNTAGT.

This chain uses TRBV30 with TRBJ2-1; 7 bases map to TRBD2. Germline CDR1 and CDR2: GTSNPN and SVGIG (reference sequence). The CDR3 covers 16 residues. With 3 bases clipped from V and 8 bases from J, the junction kept 16 bases outside the gene matches. The CDR3 DNA reads TGTGCCTGGAGCGACGGTGGACTAGGGGCTCGGGATGAGCAGTTCTTC. Protein product: CAWSDGGLGARDEQFF.

This chain uses TRBV2 with TRBJ1-2; D possibly corresponds to TRBD1 (5 bases). Germline CDR1 is SNHLY and CDR2 is FYNNEI. The CDR3 has 15 amino acids. Trimming stripped 2 bases from V and 4 bases from J, with 14 bases between. Here the CDR3 reads CASSESQGASYGYTF. The CDR3 DNA sequence: TGTGCCAGCAGTGAATCCCAGGGAGCTAGCTATGGCTACACCTTC. The full variable domain, rest sourced from reference TRBV2 and TRBJ1-2, is EPEVTQTPSHQVTQMGQEVILRCVPISNHLYFYWYRQILGQKVEFLVSFYNNEISEKSEIFDDQFSVERPDGSNFTLKIRSTKLEDSAMYFCASSESQGASYGYTFGSGTRLTVV.

CDR3 bases: TGTGCCAGCAGTGCAGAACTGACTAGCGGGGGCTCCAACACCGGGGAGCTGTTTTTT. Its translation: CASSAELTSGGSNTGELFF. The rearrangement links TRBV6-1 to TRBJ2-2; the match to TRBD2 covers 12 bases. CDR1 and CDR2 (germline): MNHNS, SASEGT. The CDR3 spans 19 residues. The ends lost 4 bases at V and 2 bases at J; junction bases unmatched: 11.

The chain combines TRBV7-9 with TRBJ1-4; 7 positions match TRBD1. This CDR3 contains 16 residues. The trim removed 3 bases at V and 0 bases at J, leaving 4 bases unmatched. Germline assignment: CDR1 SEHNR and CDR2 FQNEAQ (reference sequence). This CDR3 is CASSLLGQATNEKLFF. In DNA, the CDR3 is TGTGCCAGCAGCTTGTTAGGACAGGCAACTAATGAAAAACTGTTTTTT.

In its sample, this clone was seen a few times. This chain uses TRBV12-5 with TRBJ2-2; the D call may be TRBD1 or TRBD2 (5 bases each). The V end was cut by 0 bases, the J end by 5 bases, with 19 bases between. This CDR3 is 18 amino acids long. Germline V CDR1 and CDR2: LGHNT, FRNRAP. The DNA of the CDR3 is TGTGCTAGTGGTTTGGTACGGGACGGGGAGATTGAGACCGGGGAGCTGTTTTTT. It is translated as CASGLVRDGEIETGELFF.

The chain carries TRBV5-4 and TRBJ2-1; 10 positions agree with TRBD1. V dropped 3 bases and J dropped 4; count of bases not matched to a gene: 4. CDR3 size: 15 residues. Germline values: CDR1 SGHNT, CDR2 YYREEE (reference sequence). The DNA of the CDR3 is TGTGCCAGCAGCTCCCGGGACAGGGGATACAATGAGCAGTTCTTC. Protein product: CASSSRDRGYNEQFF.

V gene TRBV7-9 combines with J gene TRBJ2-5; possible D gene TRBD2, 6 bases. This CDR3 is built from 15 residues. V lost 3 bases, J lost 1 base, and 12 bases lay in between. Looked up from germline, CDR1 is SEHNR and CDR2 is FQNEAQ (reference sequence). The CDR3 sequence: CASSFGRDFQETQYF. For the CDR3, the DNA is TGTGCCAGCAGCTTTGGCCGGGACTTCCAAGAGACCCAGTACTTC. Drawing the rest from reference TRBV7-9 and TRBJ2-5, the complete variable domain is DTGVSQNPRHKITKRGQNVTFRCDPISEHNRLYWYRQTLGQGPEFLTYFQNEAQLEKSRLLSDRFSAERPKGSFSTLEIQRTEQGDSAMYLCASSFGRDFQETQYFGPGTRLLVL.

The chain carries TRBV19 and TRBJ2-6, with D unresolved. The CDR3 spans 16 residues. The germline V and J ends were trimmed by 4 bases and 0 bases, with 10 bases remaining between them. CDR1 and CDR2 from the germline V gene are LNHDA and SQIVND (reference sequence). Here the CDR3 DNA reads TGTGCCAGTAGTACCCTTCTGAGCTCTGGGGCCAACGTCCTGACTTTC. This encodes CASSTLLSSGANVLTF.

V is TRBV18 and J is TRBJ2-2; D is uncertain. This CDR3 has 14 amino acids. V lost 1 base to trimming and J lost 4 bases, with 7 bases between them. In germline, CDR1 is KGHSH, CDR2 LQKENI. CDR3 nucleotide sequence: TGTGCCAGCTCACCACAGAGTAGCACCGGGGAGCTGTTTTTT. Its translation: CASSPQSSTGELFF.